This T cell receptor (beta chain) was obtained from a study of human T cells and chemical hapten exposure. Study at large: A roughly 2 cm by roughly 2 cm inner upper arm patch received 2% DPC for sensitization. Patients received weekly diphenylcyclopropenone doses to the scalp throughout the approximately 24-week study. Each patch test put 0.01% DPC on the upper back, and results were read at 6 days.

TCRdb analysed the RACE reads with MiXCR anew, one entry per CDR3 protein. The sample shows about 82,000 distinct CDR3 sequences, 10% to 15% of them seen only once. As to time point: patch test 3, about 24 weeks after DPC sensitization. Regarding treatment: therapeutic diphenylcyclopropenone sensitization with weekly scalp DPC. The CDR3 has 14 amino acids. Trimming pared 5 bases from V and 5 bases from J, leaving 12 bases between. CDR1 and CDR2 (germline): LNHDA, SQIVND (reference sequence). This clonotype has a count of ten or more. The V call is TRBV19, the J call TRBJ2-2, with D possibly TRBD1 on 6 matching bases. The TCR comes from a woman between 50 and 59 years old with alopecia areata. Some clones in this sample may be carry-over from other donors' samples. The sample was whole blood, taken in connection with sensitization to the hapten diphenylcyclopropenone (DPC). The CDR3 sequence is CASSRAGVTGELFF. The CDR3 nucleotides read TGTGCCAGTAGTCGGGCAGGGGTTACCGGGGAGCTGTTTTTT.